This T cell receptor beta chain is drawn from a study of tissue T cells after allogeneic stem cell transplantation (dated by TCRdb to between 2021 and 2024). A note on the overall study: The study profiled TCR beta repertoires in many tissues obtained from research autopsies of patients with and without GVHD, and also in mouse models of GVHD. The human arm was a prospective observational study without blinding or randomization. General study outcomes and caveats: Within patients, how anatomically similar tissues were was a major factor shaping TCR repertoire composition, regardless of disease or transplant status. The study did not establish which tissue TCRs were alloreactive or antigen-specific, and some clones may have been host cells that persisted. Few T cell clones were found to be shared across patients, but shared repertoire signatures across patients were revealed in a tissue-specific fashion by motif-based clustering. A small and clinically heterogeneous patient cohort was studied, and sampling depth was acknowledged as a limitation. In both patients and mice, only a limited portion of the TCR repertoire detected in tissues was captured by blood and spleen T cells.

By share, this clone ranks as large (0.1 to 1%). The antigen it recognizes is unknown. Gene names and germline sequences here are all drawn from mouse data. Sequencing ends 1 residue short of the CDR3 end; the germline J gene provides the rest. Library preparation was by the immunoSEQ multiplex PCR assay. TCRbeta CDR3 sequencing was done by Adaptive Biotechnologies at survey depth, reporting CDR3 sequences, V/J genes, productive frequency and template counts. Amplification of TCR beta CDR3 regions started from genomic DNA instead of RNA. In the authors' own workflow: Pairwise repertoire overlap between tissues was quantified with Jensen-Shannon divergence, where 1 means complete divergence and 0 identical. Based on pairwise JSD values, tissues were grouped by single-linkage agglomerative hierarchical clustering, and the results were shown as dendrograms. GLIPH2 was applied to all patient samples using simulation_depth 1000, kmer_min_depth 3, and cdr3_length_cutoff 8, and only groups with more than two unique CDR3s were retained. A standardized tissue-overlap score extrapolated Jaccard GLIPH-group overlap across patients to a standard repertoire size of 1000 clones. To look at how diversity was associated with clinical or experimental variables, linear mixed-effect models were used, with tissue treated as a fixed effect and individual treated as a random effect. TCRdb took over this immuneACCESS table, retaining in-frame rearrangements with V and J assigned. Such tables are incomplete; in checked studies, under half of the missing clones stem from an unresolved V gene, and the remainder is unexplained. The DNA gave D and trimming, while V, J and clone size come from that table. Recorded for this sample are about 1,300 clones; around 55% of them occurred a single time. The ten largest clones take up about 13% of the sample.

The germline V gene encodes CDR1 SNHLY and CDR2 FYNGKV (reference sequence). The CDR3 runs 15 residues from the cysteine to the phenylalanine. The DNA has 42 bases, all within the CDR3, and is read from base 1. V lost 2 bases and J lost 3 bases; the stretch between them is 11 bases long. The time point label for this specimen denotes: mouse harvest day 7 after allogeneic transplant. Each mouse graft, delivered by tail vein injection, combined 10^6 splenic CD5+ T cells with 10^7 T-cell-depleted bone marrow cells. A major MHC-mismatch B6 (H2b) into BALB/c (H2d) model was used to model mouse GVHD, and tissues were profiled at day 7 or 14. On day 7 or 14 post-transplant, mouse tissues and retro-orbital blood were harvested with separate sterile tools for each animal, and livers were flushed beforehand. Before genomic DNA was isolated with the DNeasy Blood & Tissue Kit, mouse tissues were minced with razor blades in buffered saline.

Sequencing was done on a sample of liver tissue. The receptor's source is a female BALB/c mouse given C57BL/6 T cells with graft-versus-host disease after an allogeneic hematopoietic cell transplant. The sequence links TRBV3 to TRBJ2-1, and the D gene may be TRBD2, 6 bases matching. The CDR3 amino acid sequence is: CASSLSWGLYAEQFF. The DNA read from the CDR3 is TGTGCCAGCAGCTTATCCTGGGGCCTCTATGCTGAGCAGTTC.